The rows below give T cell receptor beta chains drawn from one sample of a study of a mutant IDH1 vaccine in newly diagnosed glioma. TCRdb's table, derived via immunoSEQ multiplex PCR, lists solely in-frame clones and lacks some. The sample consists of about 62,000 clones, around 86% of them appearing once. No antigen is known for these receptors. The sample consisted of PBMCs, taken from a glioma patient whose treatment included an IDH1 peptide vaccine. Receptors originate from a man aged 25 to 45 with glioma. The CDR3 runs from the conserved cysteine through the conserved F or W. D genes are given only for firm matches. Size values are once, few and many counts, or a class for expanded clones, and some rows have none.

clone size | J gene | D gene | V gene | CDR3 protein | CDR3 DNA
. | TRBJ2-1 | . | TRBV7-9 | CASSLARIGEQFF | TGTGCCAGCAGCTTAGCGCGCATTGGGGAGCAGTTCTTC
once | TRBJ2-5 | TRBD1 | TRBV2 | CASYRDRGWETQYF | TGTGCCAGCTACCGGGACAGGGGCTGGGAGACCCAGTACTTC
. | TRBJ2-3 | . | TRBV5-6 | CASSAEQGRTDTQYF | TGTGCCAGCAGCGCCGAACAGGGCCGCACAGATACGCAGTATTTT
. | TRBJ1-6 | . | TRBV10-3 | CAISESGEGFGSLHF | TGTGCCATCAGTGAGTCCGGCGAGGGGTTCGGGTCCCTCCACTTT
. | TRBJ1-5 | . | TRBV10-3 | CAISPTLAGNQPQHF | TGTGCCATCAGTCCCACCCTCGCGGGCAATCAGCCCCAGCATTTT
. | TRBJ2-3 | . | TRBV5-1 | CASSLPSGQGTDTQYF | TGCGCCAGCAGCTTGCCATCGGGGCAGGGAACAGATACGCAGTATTTT
. | TRBJ1-5 | . | TRBV15 | CATSREGGEPEINQPQHF | TGTGCCACCAGCAGAGAGGGGGGGGAGCCAGAAATCAATCAGCCCCAGCATTTT
. | TRBJ1-2 | . | TRBV7-6 | CASSFGGQTNYGYTF | TGTGCCAGCAGCTTCGGGGGACAAACAAACTATGGCTACACCTTC
. | TRBJ2-1 | TRBD2 | TRBV6-5 | CASSPSGETYNEQFF | TGTGCCAGCAGCCCTAGCGGGGAAACCTACAATGAGCAGTTCTTC
. | TRBJ2-2 | TRBD1 | TRBV25-1 | CASIGQGGPGELFF | TGTGCCAGCATCGGACAGGGGGGACCCGGGGAGCTGTTTTTT
. | TRBJ2-6 | . | TRBV27 | CASSITGLSSGANVLTF | TGTGCCAGCAGTATCACAGGGCTCAGCTCTGGGGCCAACGTCCTGACTTTC
. | TRBJ2-7 | . | TRBV7-6 | CASSLVAADSSYEQYF | TGTGCCAGCAGCTTAGTAGCAGCGGATAGCTCCTACGAGCAGTACTTC
. | TRBJ2-1 | . | TRBV14 | CASSERQPRDYNEQFF | TGTGCCAGCAGCGAGCGACAGCCACGGGACTACAATGAGCAGTTCTTC
. | TRBJ1-1 | TRBD1 | TRBV6-5 | CASSYSSRGRTEAFF | TGTGCCAGCAGTTACTCGAGTAGGGGGCGGACTGAAGCTTTCTTT
. | TRBJ2-7 | TRBD1 | TRBV6-5 | CASKGQGFDEQYF | TGTGCCAGCAAAGGACAGGGGTTCGACGAGCAGTACTTC
once | TRBJ2-5 | TRBD1 | TRBV7-8 | CASSLDPGQRQETQYF | TGTGCCAGCAGCTTAGACCCGGGACAGAGACAAGAGACCCAGTACTTC
. | TRBJ1-2 | . | TRBV7-8 | CASSETGWDHGYTF | TGTGCCAGCAGCGAAACAGGCTGGGATCATGGCTACACCTTC
. | TRBJ2-2 | . | TRBV14 | CASSQVVTGELFF | TGTGCCAGCAGCCAAGTTGTTACCGGGGAGCTGTTTTTT
few | TRBJ1-5 | . | TRBV19 | CASSKRQDSNQPQHF | TGTGCCAGTAGTAAGAGACAGGATAGCAATCAGCCCCAGCATTTT